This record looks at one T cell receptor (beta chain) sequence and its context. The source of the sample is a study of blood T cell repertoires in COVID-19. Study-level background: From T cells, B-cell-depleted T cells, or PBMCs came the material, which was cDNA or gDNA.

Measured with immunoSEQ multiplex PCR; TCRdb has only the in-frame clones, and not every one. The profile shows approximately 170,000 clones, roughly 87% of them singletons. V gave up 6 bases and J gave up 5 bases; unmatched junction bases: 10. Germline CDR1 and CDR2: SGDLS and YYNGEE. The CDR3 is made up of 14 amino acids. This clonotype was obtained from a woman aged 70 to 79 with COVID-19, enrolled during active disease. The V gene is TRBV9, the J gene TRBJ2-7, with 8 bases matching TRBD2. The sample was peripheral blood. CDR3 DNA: TGTGCCAGCACTCCCTCGGCGGGAGGCGACGAGCAGTACTTC. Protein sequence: CASTPSAGGDEQYF.